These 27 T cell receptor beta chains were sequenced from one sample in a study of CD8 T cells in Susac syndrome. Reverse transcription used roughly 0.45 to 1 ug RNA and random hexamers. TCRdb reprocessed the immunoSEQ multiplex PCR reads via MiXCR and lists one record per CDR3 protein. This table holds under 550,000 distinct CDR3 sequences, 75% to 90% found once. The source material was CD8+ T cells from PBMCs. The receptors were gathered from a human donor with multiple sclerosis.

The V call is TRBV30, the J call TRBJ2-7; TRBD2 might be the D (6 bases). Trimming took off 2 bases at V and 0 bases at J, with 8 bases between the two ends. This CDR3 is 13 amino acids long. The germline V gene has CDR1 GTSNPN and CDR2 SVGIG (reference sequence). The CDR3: CAWSTGSSYEQYF. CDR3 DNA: TGTGCCTGGAGTACCGGGAGCTCCTACGAGCAGTACTTC. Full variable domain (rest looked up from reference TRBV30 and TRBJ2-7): SQTIHQWPATLVQPVGSPLSLECTVEGTSNPNLYWYRQAAGRGLQLLFYSVGIGQISSEVPQNLSASRPQDRQFILSSKKLLLSDSGFYLCAWSTGSSYEQYFGPGTRLTVT.

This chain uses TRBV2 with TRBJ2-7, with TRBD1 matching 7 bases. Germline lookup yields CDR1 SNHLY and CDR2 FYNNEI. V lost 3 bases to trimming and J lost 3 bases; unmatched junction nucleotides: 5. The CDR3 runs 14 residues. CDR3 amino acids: CASSDSGTDYEQYF. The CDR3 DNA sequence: TGTGCCAGCAGTGATTCTGGGACAGACTACGAGCAGTACTTC. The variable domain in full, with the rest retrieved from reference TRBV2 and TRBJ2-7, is EPEVTQTPSHQVTQMGQEVILRCVPISNHLYFYWYRQILGQKVEFLVSFYNNEISEKSEIFDDQFSVERPDGSNFTLKIRSTKLEDSAMYFCASSDSGTDYEQYFGPGTRLTVT.

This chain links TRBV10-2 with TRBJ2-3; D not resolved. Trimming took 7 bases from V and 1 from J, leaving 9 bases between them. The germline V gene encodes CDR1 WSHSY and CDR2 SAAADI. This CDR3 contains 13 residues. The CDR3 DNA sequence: TGCGCCAGCAACGGCATTGGCACAGATACGCAGTATTTT. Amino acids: CASNGIGTDTQYF.

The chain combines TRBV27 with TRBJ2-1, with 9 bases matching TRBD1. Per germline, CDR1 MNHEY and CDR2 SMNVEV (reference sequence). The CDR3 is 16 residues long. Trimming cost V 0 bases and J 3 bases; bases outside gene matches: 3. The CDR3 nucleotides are TGTGCCAGCAGTTTATCTGGACAGGGGCGCTACAATGAGCAGTTCTTC. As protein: CASSLSGQGRYNEQFF.

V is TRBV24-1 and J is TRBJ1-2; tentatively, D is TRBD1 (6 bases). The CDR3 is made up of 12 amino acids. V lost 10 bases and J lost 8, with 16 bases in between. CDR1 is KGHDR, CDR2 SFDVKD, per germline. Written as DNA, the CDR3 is TGTGCCACTCTACTAATCAGGGGAGGCTACACCTTC. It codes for CATLLIRGGYTF.

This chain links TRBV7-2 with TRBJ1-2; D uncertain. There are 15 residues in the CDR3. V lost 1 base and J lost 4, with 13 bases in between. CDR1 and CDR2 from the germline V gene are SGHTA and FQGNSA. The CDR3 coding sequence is TGTGCCAGCAGCTTAGACCCCAGAGAAACCTATGGCTACACCTTC. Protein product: CASSLDPRETYGYTF. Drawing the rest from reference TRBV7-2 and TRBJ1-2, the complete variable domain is GAGVSQSPSNKVTEKGKDVELRCDPISGHTALYWYRQSLGQGLEFLIYFQGNSAPDKSGLPSDRFSAERTGGSVSTLTIQRTQQEDSAVYLCASSLDPRETYGYTFGSGTRLTVV.

CDR3 protein: CASSWDRGGLRGNTIYF. The CDR3 coding sequence is TGCGCCAGCAGTTGGGACAGGGGAGGTCTGCGGGGAAACACCATATATTTT. The J gene is TRBJ1-3, the V gene TRBV23-1; 10 nucleotides match TRBD1. Being an ORF, TRBV23-1 has a function that is uncertain. CDR3 size: 17 residues. Trimming at V came to 5 bases and at J to 4 bases, leaving 11 bases not matched to a gene.

This CDR3 reads CASSTPGFYGYTF. CDR3 nucleotides: TGTGCCAGCAGTACCCCGGGATTCTATGGCTACACCTTC. The chain uses TRBV27 and TRBJ1-2; D uncertain. CDR1 is MNHEY, CDR2 SMNVEV, per germline (reference sequence). Trimming cost V 5 bases and J 4 bases, with 11 bases left between them. CDR3 length: 13 residues.

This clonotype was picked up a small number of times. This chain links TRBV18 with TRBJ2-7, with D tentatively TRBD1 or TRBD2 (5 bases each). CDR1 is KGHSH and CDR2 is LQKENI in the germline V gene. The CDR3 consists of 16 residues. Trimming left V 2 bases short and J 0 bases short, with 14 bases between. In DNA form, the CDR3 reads TGTGCCAGCTCACCAGGTGGGACCTTGAGCTCCTACGAGCAGTACTTC. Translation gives CASSPGGTLSSYEQYF.

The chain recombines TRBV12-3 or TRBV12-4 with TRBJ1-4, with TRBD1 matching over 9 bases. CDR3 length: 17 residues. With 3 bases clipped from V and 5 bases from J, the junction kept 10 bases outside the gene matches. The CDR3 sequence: CASSLNNPGQGNEKLFF. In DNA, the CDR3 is TGTGCCAGCAGTTTGAACAACCCGGGACAGGGAAATGAAAAACTGTTTTTT.

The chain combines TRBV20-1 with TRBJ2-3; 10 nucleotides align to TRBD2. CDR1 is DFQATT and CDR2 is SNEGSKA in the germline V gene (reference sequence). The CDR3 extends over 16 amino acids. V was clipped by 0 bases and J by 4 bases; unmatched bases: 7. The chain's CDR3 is CSARDHKREGPDTQYF. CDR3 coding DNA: TGCAGTGCTAGAGATCATAAGCGGGAGGGACCAGATACGCAGTATTTT.

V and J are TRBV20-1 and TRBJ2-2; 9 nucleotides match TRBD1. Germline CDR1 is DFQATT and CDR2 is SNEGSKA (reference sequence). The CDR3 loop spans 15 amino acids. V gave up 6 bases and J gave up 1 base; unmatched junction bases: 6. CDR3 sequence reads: CSASPGQGNTGELFF. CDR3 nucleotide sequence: TGCAGTGCATCCCCGGGACAGGGGAACACCGGGGAGCTGTTTTTT.

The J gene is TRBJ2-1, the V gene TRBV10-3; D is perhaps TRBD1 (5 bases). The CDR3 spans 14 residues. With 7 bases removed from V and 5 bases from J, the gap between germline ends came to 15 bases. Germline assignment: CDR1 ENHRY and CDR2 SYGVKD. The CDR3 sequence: CAINPVQGHNEQFF. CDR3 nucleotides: TGTGCCATCAACCCAGTCCAGGGCCACAATGAGCAGTTCTTC.

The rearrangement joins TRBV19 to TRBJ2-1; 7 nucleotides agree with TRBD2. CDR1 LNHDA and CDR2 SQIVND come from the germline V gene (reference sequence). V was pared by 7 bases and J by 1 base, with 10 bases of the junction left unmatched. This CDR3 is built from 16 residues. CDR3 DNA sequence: TGTGCCAGTACCCAGGTGGGGGAGGGTTCCTACAATGAGCAGTTCTTC. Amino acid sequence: CASTQVGEGSYNEQFF.

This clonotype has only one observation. CDR3 residues: CASSSAGGNGELFF. The CDR3 coding sequence is TGCGCCAGCAGCTCCGCTGGGGGCAACGGGGAGCTGTTTTTT. The chain is built from TRBV5-1 and TRBJ2-2, with D perhaps matching TRBD1 (6 bases). CDR1 and CDR2 from the germline V gene are SGHRS and YFSETQ. V lost 3 bases and J 7 bases, leaving 13 bases between the germline ends. This CDR3 spans 14 amino acids. Filled out from reference TRBV5-1 and TRBJ2-2, the complete variable domain reads KAGVTQTPRYLIKTRGQQVTLSCSPISGHRSVSWYQQTPGQGLQFLFEYFSETQRNKGNFPGRFSGRQFSNSRSEMNVSTLELGDSALYLCASSSAGGNGELFFGEGSRLTVL.

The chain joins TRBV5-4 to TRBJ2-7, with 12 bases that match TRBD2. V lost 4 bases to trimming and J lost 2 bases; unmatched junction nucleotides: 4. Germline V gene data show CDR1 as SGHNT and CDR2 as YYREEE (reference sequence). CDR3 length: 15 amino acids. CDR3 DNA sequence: TGTGCCAGCAGCCTAGCGGGAGGGCCGCCCTACGAGCAGTACTTC. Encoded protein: CASSLAGGPPYEQYF.

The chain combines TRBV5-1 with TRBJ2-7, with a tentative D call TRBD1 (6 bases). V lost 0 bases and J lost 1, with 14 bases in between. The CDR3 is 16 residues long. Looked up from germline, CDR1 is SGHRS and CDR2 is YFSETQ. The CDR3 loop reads CASSLGRQVPSYEQYF. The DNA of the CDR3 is TGCGCCAGCAGCTTGGGCCGACAGGTGCCGTCCTACGAGCAGTACTTC.

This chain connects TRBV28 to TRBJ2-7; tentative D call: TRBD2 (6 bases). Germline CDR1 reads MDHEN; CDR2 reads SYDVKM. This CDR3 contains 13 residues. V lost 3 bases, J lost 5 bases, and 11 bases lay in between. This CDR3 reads CASSFGSSDEQYF. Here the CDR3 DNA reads TGTGCCAGCAGTTTCGGGAGCAGCGACGAGCAGTACTTC.

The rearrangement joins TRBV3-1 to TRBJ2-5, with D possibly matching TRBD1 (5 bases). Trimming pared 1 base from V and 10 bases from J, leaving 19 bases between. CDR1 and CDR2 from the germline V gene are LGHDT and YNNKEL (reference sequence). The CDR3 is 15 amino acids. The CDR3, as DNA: TGTGCCAGCAGCCAAGGTTGGACACGAAGTATCAGCCAGTACTTC. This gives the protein CASSQGWTRSISQYF.

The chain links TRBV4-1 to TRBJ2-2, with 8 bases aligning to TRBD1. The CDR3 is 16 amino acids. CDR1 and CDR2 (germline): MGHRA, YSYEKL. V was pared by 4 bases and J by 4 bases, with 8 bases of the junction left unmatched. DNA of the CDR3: TGCGCCAGCAGCCGTAGGACAGGGTCGGGCACCGGGGAGCTGTTTTTT. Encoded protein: CASSRRTGSGTGELFF.

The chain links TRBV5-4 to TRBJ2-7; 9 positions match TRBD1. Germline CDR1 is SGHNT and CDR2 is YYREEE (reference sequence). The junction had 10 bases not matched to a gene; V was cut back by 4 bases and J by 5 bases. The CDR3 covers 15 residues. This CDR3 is CASSHWTGAGHEQYF. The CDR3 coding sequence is TGTGCCAGCAGCCACTGGACAGGGGCGGGTCACGAGCAGTACTTC.

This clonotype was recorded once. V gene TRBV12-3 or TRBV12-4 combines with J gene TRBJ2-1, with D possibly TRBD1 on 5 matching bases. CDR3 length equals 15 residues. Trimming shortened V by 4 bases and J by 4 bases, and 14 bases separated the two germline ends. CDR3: CASSSSRVGYNEQFF. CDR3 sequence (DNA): TGTGCCAGCAGTTCCTCCAGGGTCGGGTACAATGAGCAGTTCTTC.

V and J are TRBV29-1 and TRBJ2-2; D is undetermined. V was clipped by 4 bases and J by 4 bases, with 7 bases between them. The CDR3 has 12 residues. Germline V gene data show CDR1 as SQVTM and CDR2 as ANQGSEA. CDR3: CSVVLVTGELFF. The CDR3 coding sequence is TGCAGCGTTGTCTTAGTCACCGGGGAGCTGTTTTTT.

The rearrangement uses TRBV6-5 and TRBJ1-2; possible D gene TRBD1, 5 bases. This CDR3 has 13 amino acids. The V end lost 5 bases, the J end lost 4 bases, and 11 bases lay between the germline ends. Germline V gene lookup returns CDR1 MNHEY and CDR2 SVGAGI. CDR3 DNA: TGTGCCAGCAGTGTGGGCGGGGGCTATGGCTACACCTTC. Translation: CASSVGGGYGYTF.

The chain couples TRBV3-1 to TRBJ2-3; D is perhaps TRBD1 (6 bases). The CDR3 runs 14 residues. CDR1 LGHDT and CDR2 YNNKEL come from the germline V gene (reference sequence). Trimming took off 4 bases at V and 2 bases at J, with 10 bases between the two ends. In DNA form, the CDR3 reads TGTGCCAGCAGCCGAACGGGACACACAGATACGCAGTATTTT. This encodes CASSRTGHTDTQYF.

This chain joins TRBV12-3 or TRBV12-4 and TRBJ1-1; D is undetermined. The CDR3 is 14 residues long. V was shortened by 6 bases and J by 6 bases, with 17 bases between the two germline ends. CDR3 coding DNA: TGTGCCAGCAGCGCTATCGGTGAGGCGGCTGAAGCTTTCTTT. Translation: CASSAIGEAAEAFF.

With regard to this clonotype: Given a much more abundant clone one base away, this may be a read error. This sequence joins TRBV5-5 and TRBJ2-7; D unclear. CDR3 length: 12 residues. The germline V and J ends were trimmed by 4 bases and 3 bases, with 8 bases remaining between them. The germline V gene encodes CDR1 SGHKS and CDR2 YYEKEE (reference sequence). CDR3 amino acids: CASSPPYYEQYF. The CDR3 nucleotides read TGTGCCAGCAGCCCCCCCTACTACGAGCAGTACTTC.